This TCR beta chain comes out of a study of T cell repertoires in cytomegalovirus infection. Overall study: Public TCR beta signatures marked donors with CMV infection and the matching HLA.

Points on this clonotype: Its target is not known.

Each CDR3 protein gets one entry after TCRdb re-called the reads with MiXCR. In the table there are a few hundred thousand distinct CDR3 sequences, approximately 14% of which are singletons. Study results and limitations: The ex vivo response was dominated by HLA-C-restricted CMV-specific TCR beta clonotypes.

Germline CDR1 reads SGHAT; CDR2 reads FQNNGV. This CDR3 spans 16 amino acids. V lost 3 bases to trimming and J lost 0 bases, with 15 bases between them. The J gene is TRBJ2-7, the V gene TRBV11-2, with D maybe TRBD2 (5 bases). Sequences were obtained from PBMCs. The source of this sequence is a human donor in good health (CMV status not recorded). Some clones in this sample may be carry-over from other donors' samples. The DNA of the CDR3 is TGTGCCAGCAGCTTTTTTCCCAGCGGAAGCTCCTACGAGCAGTACTTC. Translation gives CASSFFPSGSSYEQYF.